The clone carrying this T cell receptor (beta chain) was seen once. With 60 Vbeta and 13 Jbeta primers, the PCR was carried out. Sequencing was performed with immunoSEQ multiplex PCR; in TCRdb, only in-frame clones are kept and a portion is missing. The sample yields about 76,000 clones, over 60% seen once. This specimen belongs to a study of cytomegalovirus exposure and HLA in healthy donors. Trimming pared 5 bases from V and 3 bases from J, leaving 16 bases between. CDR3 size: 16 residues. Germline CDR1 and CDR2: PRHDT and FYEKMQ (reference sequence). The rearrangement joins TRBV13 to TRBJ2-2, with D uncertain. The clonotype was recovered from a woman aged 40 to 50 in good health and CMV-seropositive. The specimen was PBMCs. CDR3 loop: CASSTNVLDHTGELFF. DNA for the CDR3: TGTGCCAGCAGCACGAATGTACTCGATCACACCGGGGAGCTGTTTTTT.